These 28 T cell receptor beta chains came from one sample sequenced in a study of shared clonotypes between healthy human individuals. Profiled with immunoSEQ multiplex PCR; TCRdb holds only in-frame clones, not every one. The repertoire holds 850,000 to 1,200,000 clones, with 60% to 80% as singletons. The sequenced sample consisted of memory CD4+ T cells sorted from blood. Subset indicated: CD45RA-negative fraction. The origin of the receptors is a man aged 18 to 29 in good health.

The V call is TRBV6-1, the J call TRBJ1-4; D not resolved. The CDR3 totals 15 residues. V lost 8 bases to trimming and J lost 7 bases, with 20 bases between them. Germline CDR1 is MNHNS and CDR2 is SASEGT. The CDR3 DNA reads as TGTGCCAGCTGGCCCGGACGGTCTGAGGGTGAAAAACTGTTTTTT. Its protein is CASWPGRSEGEKLFF.

The chain joins TRBV18 to TRBJ1-3; 8 bases agree with TRBD1. The J segment lost 0 bases and the V segment lost 1 base, leaving 8 bases of the junction unmatched. Per germline, CDR1 KGHSH and CDR2 LQKENI. This CDR3 has 18 residues. CDR3 residues: CASSPLPGTGASGNTIYF. CDR3 sequence (DNA): TGTGCCAGCTCACCACTTCCCGGGACAGGAGCCTCTGGAAACACCATATATTTT.

This rearrangement joins TRBV28 to TRBJ1-1; maybe TRBD1 (6 bases). This CDR3 has 14 amino acids. CDR1 MDHEN and CDR2 SYDVKM come from the germline V gene. V shed 5 bases and J shed 5 bases, with 15 bases lying between them. CDR3 residues: CASSPGQTSTEAFF. CDR3 nucleotide sequence: TGTGCCAGCAGTCCGGGACAAACATCAACTGAAGCTTTCTTT.

The chain employs TRBV2 and TRBJ1-5; 7 nucleotides match TRBD1. Germline CDR1 SNHLY, CDR2 FYNNEI. The CDR3 spans 11 residues. V gave up 2 bases and J gave up 13 bases; unmatched junction bases: 2. The CDR3 sequence is CASSEWDSQHF. Written as DNA, the CDR3 is TGTGCCAGCAGTGAATGGGACAGTCAGCATTTT.

As to this clone: The junction does not match germline at one end; this may be a read error. Other DNA sequences in this specimen translate into the identical CDR3. This chain connects TRBV30 to TRBJ1-1, with TRBD1 matching 9 bases. The CDR3 totals 13 residues. In germline, CDR1 is GTSNPN, CDR2 SVGIG (reference sequence). The CDR3 DNA reads TGTGCCTGGGATACAGGGGGCCGGGCTGAGGCTTTCTTT. It encodes CAWDTGGRAEAFF. Full variable domain (outside the CDR3, taken from reference TRBV30 and TRBJ1-1): SQTIHQWPATLVQPVGSPLSLECTVEGTSNPNLYWYRQAAGRGLQLLFYSVGIGQISSEVPQNLSASRPQDRQFILSSKKLLLSDSGFYLCAWDTGGRAEAFFGQGTRLTVV.

The chain links TRBV2 to TRBJ1-2; D may be TRBD1 (5 bases). CDR3 length equals 15 residues. Trimming cost V 5 bases and J 0 bases, with 13 bases left between them. Germline V lookup: CDR1 SNHLY, CDR2 FYNNEI. The DNA of the CDR3 is TGTGCCAGCAGTTCGTGGGACGGAACTAACTATGGCTACACCTTC. It specifies CASSSWDGTNYGYTF.

The rearrangement joins TRBV5-4 to TRBJ2-5, with 8 bases aligning to TRBD1. Trimming took 4 bases from V and 1 from J; bases not matched to a gene: 3. The germline V gene encodes CDR1 SGHNT and CDR2 YYREEE (reference sequence). The CDR3 totals 14 residues. The CDR3 sequence: CASSQTGGQETQYF. The DNA for the CDR3 is TGTGCCAGCAGCCAAACAGGGGGCCAAGAGACCCAGTACTTC. The full variable domain, in which reference TRBV5-4 and TRBJ2-5 provide the parts outside the CDR3, is ETGVTQSPTHLIKTRGQQVTLRCSSQSGHNTVSWYQQALGQGPQFIFQYYREEENGRGNFPPRFSGLQFPNYSSELNVNALELDDSALYLCASSQTGGQETQYFGPGTRLLVL.

Turning to this clone: A much larger clone differs from this one at a single base, so this may be a read error. Other DNA sequences from this sample encode an identical CDR3 as well. The V gene is TRBV5-4, the J gene TRBJ2-3; D is ambiguous. Trimming left V 0 bases short and J 0 bases short, with 2 bases between. The CDR3 sequence is 13 residues long. In germline, CDR1 is SGHNT, CDR2 YYREEE (reference sequence). CDR3 amino acids: CASSLVSTDTQYF. For the CDR3, the DNA is TGTGCCAGCAGCTTGGTAAGCACAGATACGCAGTATTTT.

The chain recombines TRBV4-1 with TRBJ2-3; no firm D call. Trimming took off 3 bases at V and 6 bases at J, with 19 bases between the two ends. The germline V gene has CDR1 MGHRA and CDR2 YSYEKL. The CDR3 runs to 16 residues. The CDR3 region has the DNA TGCGCCAGCAGCCAGATGGGGAAGGGCAGAGCCGATACGCAGTATTTT. It yields the protein CASSQMGKGRADTQYF.

Details on this clone: This could be a read error, since a much larger clone is one nucleotide away. The sample has other DNA sequences that encode this CDR3 too. The chain combines TRBV11-2 with TRBJ2-7; D may be TRBD2 (5 bases). V lost 1 base to trimming and J lost 2 bases, with 6 bases between them. Germline CDR1 and CDR2: SGHAT and FQNNGV. The CDR3 totals 13 residues. The CDR3 DNA is TGTGCCAGCAGCTTAGGACTACCCTACGAGCAGTACTTC. It is translated as CASSLGLPYEQYF.

This clone has just one count. The V call is TRBV29-1, the J call TRBJ2-2, with 14 bases that match TRBD2. The CDR3 covers 15 residues. Germline V gene sequence: CDR1 SQVTM, CDR2 ANQGSEA. After removal of 7 bases from V and 0 bases from J, the junction contained 1 base not matched to a gene. The CDR3 is CSGGLAGANTGELFF. CDR3 coding DNA: TGCAGCGGGGGACTAGCGGGGGCGAACACCGGGGAGCTGTTTTTT.

A word on this clone: The same CDR3 also results from other DNA sequences found in this sample. The chain is built from TRBV9 and TRBJ2-1, with D possibly TRBD2 on 6 matching bases. In germline, CDR1 is SGDLS, CDR2 YYNGEE. Trimming removed 4 bases at V and 10 bases at J, with 9 bases between. The CDR3 has 11 residues. The CDR3 bases are TGTGCCAGCAGCCGCGGGGACGAGCAGTTCTTC. This codes for CASSRGDEQFF.

The chain employs TRBV6-6 and TRBJ2-3; D is possibly TRBD1 (6 bases). V dropped 8 bases and J dropped 1 base, with 16 bases sitting between them. From germline, CDR1 is MNHNY and CDR2 SVGAGI (reference sequence). CDR3 length: 15 amino acids. The CDR3 DNA reads as TGTGCCAGCGGACCAGGGCACAGGGGCACAGATACGCAGTATTTT. It yields the protein CASGPGHRGTDTQYF.

This chain joins TRBV10-3 and TRBJ1-1; 11 bases agree with TRBD1. The V and J ends lost 4 bases and 4 bases, in that order; junction bases with no gene match: 2. The CDR3 is 14 amino acids. Looked up from germline, CDR1 is ENHRY and CDR2 is SYGVKD. The CDR3 protein is CAISGGTGGTEAFF. In DNA, the CDR3 is TGTGCCATCAGTGGGGGGACAGGGGGCACTGAAGCTTTCTTT.

The rearrangement joins TRBV18 to TRBJ2-1, with D hard to call. V dropped 3 bases and J dropped 2 bases, with 8 bases sitting between them. Germline V CDR1 and CDR2: KGHSH, LQKENI. The CDR3 length is 14 residues. The CDR3 protein is CASSPTLAYNEQFF. The CDR3 coding sequence is TGTGCCAGCTCACCCACCTTGGCCTACAATGAGCAGTTCTTC.

The sample holds a few counts of this clone. This rearrangement joins TRBV18 to TRBJ2-7; 9 bases line up with TRBD1. The CDR3 contains 15 residues. CDR1 KGHSH and CDR2 LQKENI come from the germline V gene. The trim removed 2 bases at V and 3 bases at J, leaving 5 bases unmatched. CDR3: CASSPGQGLIYEQYF. For the CDR3, the DNA is TGTGCCAGCTCACCAGGACAGGGGTTAATCTACGAGCAGTACTTC.

The V call is TRBV2, the J call TRBJ1-1, with TRBD1 as a possible D gene (6 bases). The length of the CDR3 is 15 residues. Germline V gene lookup returns CDR1 SNHLY and CDR2 FYNNEI. Between the trimmed V and J ends, which lost 5 bases and 0 bases, there was a span of 13 bases. The CDR3 region is CASSQNRVMNTEAFF. DNA for the CDR3: TGTGCCAGCAGTCAGAACAGGGTTATGAACACTGAAGCTTTCTTT.

The chain joins TRBV18 to TRBJ2-7, with 12 positions matching TRBD2. Germline loops: CDR1 KGHSH, CDR2 LQKENI. With 0 bases clipped from V and 6 bases from J, the junction kept 3 bases outside the gene matches. This CDR3 region has 15 residues. The CDR3, as DNA: TGTGCCAGCTCACCACCCGGGACTAGCGGGCGCGAGCAGTACTTC. Translating gives CASSPPGTSGREQYF.

This clone was seen only a few times. This sequence joins TRBV2 and TRBJ1-1, with D possibly matching TRBD1 (6 bases). V was trimmed by 5 bases and J by 2 bases, leaving 12 bases between them. The CDR3 consists of 14 residues. Germline values: CDR1 SNHLY, CDR2 FYNNEI. In DNA, the CDR3 is TGTGCCAGCAGTTCCGGGACACCAAACACTGAAGCTTTCTTT. Translating it yields CASSSGTPNTEAFF.

CDR3 coding DNA: TGCGCCAGCAGCTTGGACACGACACAAGAGACCCAGTACTTC. Its translation is CASSLDTTQETQYF. The rearrangement links TRBV5-1 to TRBJ2-5; D gene uncertain. Germline V lookup: CDR1 SGHRS, CDR2 YFSETQ. V was trimmed by 0 bases and J by 2 bases, leaving 8 bases between them. There are 14 residues in the CDR3.

J is TRBJ1-2 and V is TRBV28; D not resolved. Per the germline V gene, CDR1 is MDHEN and CDR2 is SYDVKM. V was cut by 2 bases and J by 4 bases, with 11 bases left in between. The length of the CDR3 is 14 residues. This chain's CDR3 is CASSLGGLTYGYTF. The CDR3 DNA reads TGTGCCAGCAGTTTAGGAGGTTTAACCTATGGCTACACCTTC.

The rearrangement links TRBV14 to TRBJ2-2; D not certain. CDR3 length: 13 residues. In germline, CDR1 is SGHDN, CDR2 FVKESK. Trimming stripped 4 bases from V and 6 bases from J, with 9 bases between. This CDR3 reads CASSLYGAGELFF. The CDR3 nucleotides are TGTGCCAGCAGCCTTTACGGAGCCGGGGAGCTGTTTTTT.

V is TRBV18 and J is TRBJ1-1, with D unclear. Germline V gene lookup returns CDR1 KGHSH and CDR2 LQKENI. V lost 2 bases and J lost 2, with 9 bases in between. CDR3 length: 14 amino acids. CDR3 coding DNA: TGTGCCAGCTCACCAGGAAGGGCTAACACTGAAGCTTTCTTT. Amino acids: CASSPGRANTEAFF. Combining the CDR3 with reference TRBV18 and TRBJ1-1 gives the whole variable domain NAGVMQNPRHLVRRRGQEARLRCSPMKGHSHVYWYRQLPEEGLKFMVYLQKENIIDESGMPKERFSAEFPKEGPSILRIQQVVRGDSAAYFCASSPGRANTEAFFGQGTRLTVV.

The chain links TRBV19 to TRBJ2-7, with D possibly matching TRBD1 (6 bases). The V end lost 4 bases, the J end lost 3 bases, and 13 bases lay between the germline ends. The CDR3 spans 14 residues. Germline V CDR1 and CDR2: LNHDA, SQIVND (reference sequence). CDR3 sequence: CASSRGQTFYEQYF. The CDR3 bases are TGTGCCAGTAGTAGAGGACAGACTTTCTACGAGCAGTACTTC.

This clone was seen a single time. This rearrangement joins TRBV5-4 to TRBJ1-2, with a tentative D call TRBD1 (5 bases). The CDR3 loop spans 16 amino acids. Looked up from germline, CDR1 is SGHNT and CDR2 is YYREEE (reference sequence). V dropped 6 bases and J dropped 1 base, with 19 bases sitting between them. The CDR3 sequence is CASNEGRTHLNYGYTF. CDR3 nucleotide sequence: TGTGCCAGCAACGAGGGACGGACCCACCTTAACTATGGCTACACCTTC.

The chain has TRBV5-1 and TRBJ2-3; D is unresolved. V dropped 4 bases and J dropped 2 bases, with 11 bases sitting between them. The CDR3 is 14 amino acids. CDR1 is SGHRS, CDR2 YFSETQ, per germline. The CDR3 DNA reads TGCGCCAGCAGCCGGAATCCCCCCACAGATACGCAGTATTTT. This gives the protein CASSRNPPTDTQYF. Full variable domain (outside the CDR3, taken from reference TRBV5-1 and TRBJ2-3): KAGVTQTPRYLIKTRGQQVTLSCSPISGHRSVSWYQQTPGQGLQFLFEYFSETQRNKGNFPGRFSGRQFSNSRSEMNVSTLELGDSALYLCASSRNPPTDTQYFGPGTRLTVL.

The chain recombines TRBV27 with TRBJ2-7; the match to TRBD1 covers 8 bases. Germline V gives CDR1 MNHEY, CDR2 SMNVEV (reference sequence). With V trimmed by 3 bases and J by 3 bases, 10 bases remained unmatched. The CDR3 consists of 16 residues. The CDR3 coding sequence is TGTGCCAGCAGTTTTCCGGACAGGGATTCCTTCTACGAGCAGTACTTC. This gives the protein CASSFPDRDSFYEQYF.

This chain uses TRBV30 with TRBJ2-2; the D gene could be TRBD1 or TRBD2 (6 bases each). The V end was cut by 0 bases, the J end by 8 bases, with 19 bases between. Germline CDR1 is GTSNPN and CDR2 is SVGIG (reference sequence). The CDR3 runs to 16 residues. The CDR3 bases are TGTGCCTGGAGTGTACTCCCCCCGGGGGCCGCGGGGGAGCTGTTTTTT. This sequence encodes CAWSVLPPGAAGELFF.